Listed below are T cell receptor beta chains from one sample, sequenced in a study of cytomegalovirus exposure and HLA in healthy donors. Sequencing was performed with immunoSEQ multiplex PCR; in TCRdb, only in-frame clones are kept and a portion is missing. The sample records about 110,000 clones, around 76% being singletons. Sequenced sample: PBMCs. The source is a woman aged 45-65 years in good health and CMV-seropositive. CDR3s include the opening cysteine and the closing phenylalanine or tryptophan. D genes are given only for firm matches. Clone size, where shown, is once, few, many, or a class for clones that have expanded.

TRBJ1-5 | TRBV28 | NA | NA | TGTGCCAGCAGTTCGTTTAACCGGGGATTCAATCAGCCCCAGCATTTT | CASSSFNRGFNQPQHF
TRBJ1-1 | TRBV5-1 | NA | NA | TGCGCCAGCAGCTTGAAGGGGCCGAACACTGAAGCTTTCTTT | CASSLKGPNTEAFF
TRBJ2-7 | TRBV6-1 | NA | NA | TGTGCCAGCACTACCCTGACAGCCTACGAGCAGTACTTC | CASTTLTAYEQYF
TRBJ1-2 | TRBV28 | NA | NA | TGTGCCAGCAGTTTGGTTACAGGGTATGGCTACACCTTC | CASSLVTGYGYTF
TRBJ1-1 | TRBV5-1 | NA | TRBD1 | TGCGCCAGCAGCTCTAAAGGGGGCGCAGTCACTGAAGCTTTCTTT | CASSSKGGAVTEAFF
TRBJ1-2 | TRBV9 | NA | TRBD1 | TGTGCCAGCAGCGACCGGGACAGTAACTATGGCTACACCTTC | CASSDRDSNYGYTF
TRBJ1-2 | TRBV7-9 | NA | TRBD1 | TGTTCCAGCAGCTACACGTTAGGAGGGGGCGCTAACTATGGCTACACCTTC | CSSSYTLGGGANYGYTF
TRBJ2-3 | TRBV30 | few | NA | TGTGCCTGGAATCGGGGGAGAGGTACGCAGTATTTT | CAWNRGRGTQYF
TRBJ1-5 | TRBV28 | NA | TRBD1 | TGTGCCAGCAGTCTGGGACAGGGGGTATCGAATCAGCCCCAGCATTTT | CASSLGQGVSNQPQHF
TRBJ2-7 | TRBV6-6 | NA | TRBD1 | TGTGCCACCCCTCGGGACAGAGCCTACGAGCAGTACTTC | CATPRDRAYEQYF
TRBJ2-3 | TRBV5-5 | once | TRBD2 | TGTGCCAGCAGCTTACGGGGGGGAAGCCCCACAGATACGCAGTATTTT | CASSLRGGSPTDTQYF
TRBJ1-2 | TRBV6-5 | few | NA | TGTGCCAGCCGGCTGGCCCGGCAGGCGGGCTACACCTTC | CASRLARQAGYTF
TRBJ2-7 | TRBV5-1 | NA | NA | TGCGCCAGCAGCTGGAAGGGGAACTACGAGCAGTACTTC | CASSWKGNYEQYF
TRBJ1-5 | TRBV19 | few | NA | TGTGCCAGTAGTATAACTGATCAGCCCCAGCATTTT | CASSITDQPQHF
TRBJ2-2 | TRBV5-1 | NA | NA | TGCGCCAGCAGCTTGGTGGCAGGGCAGGACACCGGGGAGCTGTTTTTT | CASSLVAGQDTGELFF
TRBJ2-7 | TRBV6-5 | few | TRBD2 | TGTGCCAGCAGTCTAGCGGGGCGCTACGAGCAGTACTTC | CASSLAGRYEQYF
TRBJ2-6 | TRBV6-4 | NA | TRBD1 | TGTGCCAGTGGGACAGGCTCTGGGGCCAACGTCCTGACTTTC | CASGTGSGANVLTF
TRBJ2-3 | TRBV5-1 | NA | TRBD2 | TGCGCCAGCAGCTTGAACGCGGGGGGGCCAGATACGCAGTATTTT | CASSLNAGGPDTQYF
TRBJ1-1 | TRBV4-1 | NA | TRBD1 | TGCGCCAGCAGCCAGTCGACAGGGGACACTGAAGCTTTCTTT | CASSQSTGDTEAFF
TRBJ1-4 | TRBV9 | NA | TRBD1 | TGTGCCAGCAGCGTAGTCGGGGACAGGGACGAAAAACTGTTTTTT | CASSVVGDRDEKLFF
TRBJ1-5 | TRBV18 | NA | NA | TGTGCCAGCTCGCGACGCCACGGGGGAGATCAGCCCCAGCATTTT | CASSRRHGGDQPQHF
TRBJ2-5 | TRBV29-1 | NA | TRBD1 | TGCAGCGTTGAGACAGGGTGGACCCAGTACTTC | CSVETGWTQYF
TRBJ2-7 | TRBV4-1 | few | NA | TGCGCCAGCAGCCAAGCGATAGAATACGAGCAGTACTTC | CASSQAIEYEQYF
TRBJ2-6 | TRBV30 | few | TRBD1 | TGTGCCTGGAGTTATCGACAGGGGAGGGCCAACGTCCTGACTTTC | CAWSYRQGRANVLTF
TRBJ1-1 | TRBV11-2 | few | TRBD1 | TGTGCCAGCAGCTTTTCCCGGGACAGGCGATACACTGAAGCTTTCTTT | CASSFSRDRRYTEAFF
TRBJ2-7 | TRBV6-6 | few | NA | TGTGCCAGCAGTTACTCGAAAGGGCAGGGGTCGAGGGAGCAGTACTTC | CASSYSKGQGSREQYF
TRBJ2-1 | TRBV27 | NA | NA | TGTGCCAGCAGTCCCATGGTGTCACATTCCTACAATGAGCAGTTCTTC | CASSPMVSHSYNEQFF
TRBJ2-3 | TRBV4-3 | NA | NA | TGCGCCAGCAGCCAAGAAGCCCGGGGGGCTAGCACAGATACGCAGTATTTT | CASSQEARGASTDTQYF
TRBJ2-5 | TRBV7-6 | NA | TRBD1 | TGTGCCAGCAGCCAAAACGACAGGGGAGAGACCCAGTACTTC | CASSQNDRGETQYF
TRBJ1-1 | TRBV6-5 | NA | TRBD1 | TGTGCCAGCAGGACACAGGGGGGGAACACTGAAGCTTTCTTT | CASRTQGGNTEAFF
TRBJ2-7 | TRBV18 | NA | NA | TGTGCCAGCTCACCATCGATAACAACCTACGAGCAGTACTTC | CASSPSITTYEQYF
TRBJ2-3 | TRBV28 | NA | TRBD2 | TGTGCCAGCACCCTGGAAAGCGGGACGATTGTAGATACGCAGTATTTT | CASTLESGTIVDTQYF
TRBJ2-1 | TRBV7-2 | few | TRBD1 | TGTGCCAGCACCCGGGAGGGGACAGGGGACAATGAGCAGTTCTTC | CASTREGTGDNEQFF
TRBJ1-2 | TRBV10-3 | NA | NA | TGTGCCATCAGTGAATTCCCAGGGCCGAACTATGGCTACACCTTC | CAISEFPGPNYGYTF
TRBJ2-2 | TRBV5-6 | few | NA | TGTGCCAGCAGCCGTGACTGGCCGAACACCGGGGAGCTGTTTTTT | CASSRDWPNTGELFF
TRBJ1-2 | TRBV5-1 | NA | TRBD1 | TGCGCCAGCAGCTTTACGACAGGGGGTGGCTACACCTTC | CASSFTTGGGYTF
TRBJ1-5 | TRBV28 | once | TRBD1 | TGTGCCAGCAGGACCCAGGGGGTGGGAAATCAGCCCCAGCATTTT | CASRTQGVGNQPQHF
TRBJ2-1 | TRBV11-3 | NA | TRBD2 | TGTGCCAGCAGCAAGGGGACTAGCGGGGGCTACAATGAGCAGTTCTTC | CASSKGTSGGYNEQFF
TRBJ1-2 | TRBV10-1 | NA | NA | TGCGCCAGCAAAGAGATTCCGGGAGCTAACTATGGCTACACCTTC | CASKEIPGANYGYTF
TRBJ2-5 | TRBV7-3 | NA | TRBD2 | TGTGCCAGCAGCTTAGGGACTAGTGGCACGGAGACCCAGTACTTC | CASSLGTSGTETQYF
TRBJ2-2 | TRBV4-3 | few | NA | TGCGCCAGCAGCCAATTGACAGGCACCGGGGAGCTGTTTTTT | CASSQLTGTGELFF
TRBJ1-5 | TRBV7-2 | NA | NA | TGTGCCAGCAGCTTAATATTAGATCAGCCCCAGCATTTT | CASSLILDQPQHF